These T cell receptor beta chains were read from a single sample in a study of CD8 T cells in Susac syndrome. TCRdb ran MiXCR on the immunoSEQ multiplex PCR reads and lists one entry per CDR3 protein. Counted here are some 90,000 distinct CDR3 sequences, 85% to 95% occurring once; the ten biggest clones make up 0.25% to 0.4%. Sample: CD8+ T cells from PBMCs. Receptors were obtained from a human donor in good health. The CDR3 runs from the conserved cysteine through the conserved F or W. The order of the fields is D gene, J gene, V gene, CDR3 protein. D genes are given only for firm matches.

TRBD2	TRBJ2-7	TRBV5-6	CASSSGTSGYEQYF
TRBD2	TRBJ2-3	TRBV11-2	CASSLSGGAVDTQYF
NA	TRBJ2-3	TRBV25-1	CASSASPGNAADTQYF
NA	TRBJ1-2	TRBV11-2	CASRDPKAGAAGYTF
NA	TRBJ2-1	TRBV29-1	CSVEVSTYNEQFF
TRBD2	TRBJ2-3	TRBV9	CASSAPLAGASTDTQYF
TRBD1	TRBJ2-7	TRBV7-9	CASSSTRQGLSYEQYF
NA	TRBJ2-2	TRBV10-3	CAISESPGWTGELFF
TRBD1	TRBJ2-1	TRBV5-6	CASSDTGTGAHNEQFF
TRBD1	TRBJ2-3	TRBV23-1	CASSQSPLKGQGSTDTQYF
TRBD1	TRBJ2-1	TRBV5-1	CASSLAGTAYNEQFF
TRBD1	TRBJ1-6	TRBV27	CASSLTGGINSPLHF
NA	TRBJ1-1	TRBV29-1	CSVDKEAFF
TRBD2	TRBJ2-1	TRBV13	CASSPSSGGPRNEQFF
TRBD2	TRBJ2-4	TRBV5-4	CASSSDGLALSRIQYF
NA	TRBJ2-2	TRBV24-1	CATSDLLTGELFF
NA	TRBJ1-1	TRBV11-2	CASSLDRGARTEAFF
NA	TRBJ2-2	TRBV11-2	CASSLTSRAPGELFF
NA	TRBJ2-1	TRBV7-2	CASSLADSINEQFF
NA	TRBJ1-2	TRBV2	CASSESLRALGGYTF
NA	TRBJ2-1	TRBV29-1	CSTAVGSHYNEQFF
NA	TRBJ2-1	TRBV5-6	CASSLTEPTQYNEQFF
NA	TRBJ2-3	TRBV10-3	CAISESTGPNGDTQYF
TRBD1	TRBJ1-3	TRBV6-2/TRBV6-3	CASSSGGRSGNTIYF
NA	TRBJ1-2	TRBV14	CASSPQGISYGYTF
NA	TRBJ1-2	TRBV5-1	CASSDRHYGYTF
NA	TRBJ2-4	TRBV9	CASSVESGAGNIQYF
NA	TRBJ1-5	TRBV27	CASSYGVTNQPQHF
TRBD1	TRBJ2-3	TRBV5-4	CASSSGQGDTQYF
NA	TRBJ1-1	TRBV10-3	CAISESLGANTEAFF
TRBD1	TRBJ2-7	TRBV18	CASSSTGTPYEQYF
NA	TRBJ2-6	TRBV14	CASSQAVSGANVLTF
TRBD1	TRBJ2-7	TRBV27	CASNAGTGYYEQYF
TRBD1	TRBJ1-5	TRBV19	CASSPPDRVSNQPQHF
NA	TRBJ2-7	TRBV27	CASRDIDYEQYF
TRBD1	TRBJ2-5	TRBV5-6	CASSQGQGETQYF
NA	TRBJ2-5	TRBV5-1	CASSLGNDSPGETQYF
NA	TRBJ2-6	TRBV30	CAWSVQGGANVLTF
TRBD1	TRBJ2-3	TRBV7-9	CASSPDRGEPGTQYF
TRBD1	TRBJ2-1	TRBV4-1	CASSQPRDRVAVGEQFF
NA	TRBJ2-2	TRBV6-5	CASSRTGELFF
NA	TRBJ2-7	TRBV6-2/TRBV6-3	CASSYTTVQLEQYF
NA	TRBJ2-7	TRBV25-1	CASSALEGYEQYF
NA	TRBJ2-1	TRBV20-1	CSASSGQHSYNEQFF
NA	TRBJ1-2	TRBV12-3/TRBV12-4	CASTANPGSNYGYTF